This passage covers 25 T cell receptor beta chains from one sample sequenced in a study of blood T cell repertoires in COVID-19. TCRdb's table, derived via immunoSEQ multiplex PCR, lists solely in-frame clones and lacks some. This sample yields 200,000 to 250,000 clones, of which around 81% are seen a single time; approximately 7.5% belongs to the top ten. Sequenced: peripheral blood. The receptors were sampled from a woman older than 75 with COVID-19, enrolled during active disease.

CDR3 protein: CASNPGQGFGYTF. The CDR3 DNA follows: TGTGCCAGCAACCCCGGACAGGGGTTTGGCTACACCTTC. The chain has TRBV6-6 and TRBJ1-2; TRBD1 aligns across 9 bases. The CDR3 length is 13 residues. Germline V gene sequence: CDR1 MNHNY, CDR2 SVGAGI (reference sequence). J was trimmed by 7 bases and V by 7 bases; bases with no gene match: 7.

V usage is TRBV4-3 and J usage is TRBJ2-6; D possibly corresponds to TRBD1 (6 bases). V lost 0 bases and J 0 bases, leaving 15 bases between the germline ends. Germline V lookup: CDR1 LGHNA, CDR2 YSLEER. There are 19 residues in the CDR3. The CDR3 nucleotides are TGCGCCAGCAGCCAAGATCTACCAGGGGAAACCTCTGGGGCCAACGTCCTGACTTTC. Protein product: CASSQDLPGETSGANVLTF.

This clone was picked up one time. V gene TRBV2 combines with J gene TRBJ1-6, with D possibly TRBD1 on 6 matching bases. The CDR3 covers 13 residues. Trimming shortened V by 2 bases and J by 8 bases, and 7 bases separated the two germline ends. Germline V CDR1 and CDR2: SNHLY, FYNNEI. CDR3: CASSESGDSPLHF. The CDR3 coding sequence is TGTGCCAGCAGTGAATCAGGGGATTCACCCCTCCACTTT.

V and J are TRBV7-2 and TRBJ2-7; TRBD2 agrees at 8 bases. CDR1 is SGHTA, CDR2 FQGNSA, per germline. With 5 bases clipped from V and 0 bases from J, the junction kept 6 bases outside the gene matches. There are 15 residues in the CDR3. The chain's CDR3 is CASSRAGTSSYEQYF. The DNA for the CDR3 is TGTGCCAGCAGCCGTGCTGGGACTAGCTCCTACGAGCAGTACTTC.

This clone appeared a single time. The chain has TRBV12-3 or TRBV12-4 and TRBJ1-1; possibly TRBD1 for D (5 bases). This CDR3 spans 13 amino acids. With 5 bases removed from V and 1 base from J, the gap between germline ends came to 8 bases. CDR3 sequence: CASSIQGNTEAFF. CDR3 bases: TGTGCCAGCAGTATTCAGGGGAACACTGAAGCTTTCTTT.

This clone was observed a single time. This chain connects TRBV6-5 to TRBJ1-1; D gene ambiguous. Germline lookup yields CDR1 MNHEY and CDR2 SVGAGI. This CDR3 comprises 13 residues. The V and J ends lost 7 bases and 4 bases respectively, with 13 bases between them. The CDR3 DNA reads TGTGCCAGCACTTCGACCCGGGGCACTGAAGCTTTCTTT. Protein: CASTSTRGTEAFF.

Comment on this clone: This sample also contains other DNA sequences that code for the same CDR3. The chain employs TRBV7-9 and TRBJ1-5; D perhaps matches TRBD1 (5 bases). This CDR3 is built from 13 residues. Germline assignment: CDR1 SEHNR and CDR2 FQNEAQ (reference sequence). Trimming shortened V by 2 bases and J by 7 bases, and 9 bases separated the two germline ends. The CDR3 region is CASSLQGSQPQHF. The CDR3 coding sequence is TGTGCCAGCAGCTTACAGGGCTCCCAGCCCCAGCATTTT.

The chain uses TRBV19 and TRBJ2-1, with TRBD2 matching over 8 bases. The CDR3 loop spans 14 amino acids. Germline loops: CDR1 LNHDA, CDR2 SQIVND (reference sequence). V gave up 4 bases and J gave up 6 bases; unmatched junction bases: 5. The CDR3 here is CASSRRGAANEQFF. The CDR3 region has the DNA TGTGCCAGTAGTAGGCGGGGGGCCGCCAATGAGCAGTTCTTC.

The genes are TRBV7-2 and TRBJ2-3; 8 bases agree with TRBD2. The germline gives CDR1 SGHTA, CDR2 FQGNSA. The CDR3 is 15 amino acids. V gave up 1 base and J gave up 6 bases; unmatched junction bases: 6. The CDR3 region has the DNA TGTGCCAGCAGCTTAGAAGGGACTAGTGTCGATACGCAGTATTTT. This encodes CASSLEGTSVDTQYF.

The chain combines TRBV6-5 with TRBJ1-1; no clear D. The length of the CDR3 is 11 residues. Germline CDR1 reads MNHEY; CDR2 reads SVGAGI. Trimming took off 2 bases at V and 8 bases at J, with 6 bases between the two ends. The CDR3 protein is CASSYRREAFF. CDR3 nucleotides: TGTGCCAGCAGTTACCGGAGAGAAGCTTTCTTT.

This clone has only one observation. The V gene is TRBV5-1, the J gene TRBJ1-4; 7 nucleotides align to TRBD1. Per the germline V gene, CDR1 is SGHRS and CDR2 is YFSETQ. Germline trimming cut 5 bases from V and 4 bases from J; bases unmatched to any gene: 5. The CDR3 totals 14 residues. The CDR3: CASSPTGDNEKLFF. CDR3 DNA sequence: TGCGCCAGCAGTCCCACAGGGGATAATGAAAAACTGTTTTTT.

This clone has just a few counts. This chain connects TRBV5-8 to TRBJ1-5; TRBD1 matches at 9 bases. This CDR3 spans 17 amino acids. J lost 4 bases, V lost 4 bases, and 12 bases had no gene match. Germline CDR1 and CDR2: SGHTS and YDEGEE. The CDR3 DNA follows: TGTGCCAGCAGCCACGTTCCCGGGACAGGGATTAATCAGCCCCAGCATTTT. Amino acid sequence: CASSHVPGTGINQPQHF. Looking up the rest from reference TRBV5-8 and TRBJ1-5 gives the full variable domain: EAGVTQSPTHLIKTRGQQATLRCSPISGHTSVYWYQQALGLGLQFLLWYDEGEERNRGNFPPRFSGRQFPNYSSELNVNALELEDSALYLCASSHVPGTGINQPQHFGDGTRLSIL.

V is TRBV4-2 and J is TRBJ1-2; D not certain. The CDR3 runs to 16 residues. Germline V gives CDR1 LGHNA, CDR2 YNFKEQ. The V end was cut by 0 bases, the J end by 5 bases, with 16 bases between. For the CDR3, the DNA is TGTGCCAGCAGCCAAGAATCGGCGTTAGGACTATATGGCTACACCTTC. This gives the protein CASSQESALGLYGYTF.

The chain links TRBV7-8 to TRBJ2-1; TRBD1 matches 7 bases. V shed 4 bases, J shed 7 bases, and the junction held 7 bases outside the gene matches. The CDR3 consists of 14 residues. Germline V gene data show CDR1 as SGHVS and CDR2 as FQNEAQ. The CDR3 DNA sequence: TGTGCCAGCAGCTCCTCCGACAGGGATAATGAGCAGTTCTTC. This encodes CASSSSDRDNEQFF.

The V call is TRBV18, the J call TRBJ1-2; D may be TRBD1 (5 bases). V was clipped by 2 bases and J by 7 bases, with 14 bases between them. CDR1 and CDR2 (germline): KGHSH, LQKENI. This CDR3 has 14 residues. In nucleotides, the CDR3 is TGTGCCAGCTCACCAGTCCGGGACTCATCTGGCTACACCTTC. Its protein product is CASSPVRDSSGYTF.

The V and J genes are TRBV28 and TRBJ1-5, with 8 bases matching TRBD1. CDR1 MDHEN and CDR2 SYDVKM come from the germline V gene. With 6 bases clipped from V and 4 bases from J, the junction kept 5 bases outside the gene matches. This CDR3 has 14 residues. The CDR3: CASRQGAENQPQHF. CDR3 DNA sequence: TGTGCCAGCAGGCAGGGGGCTGAGAATCAGCCCCAGCATTTT.

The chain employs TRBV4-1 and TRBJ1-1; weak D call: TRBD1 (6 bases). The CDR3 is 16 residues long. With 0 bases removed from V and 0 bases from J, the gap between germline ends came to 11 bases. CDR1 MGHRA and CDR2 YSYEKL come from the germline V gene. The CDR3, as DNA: TGCGCCAGCAGCCAAGAAGCCCAGGGGCTGAACACTGAAGCTTTCTTT. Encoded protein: CASSQEAQGLNTEAFF.

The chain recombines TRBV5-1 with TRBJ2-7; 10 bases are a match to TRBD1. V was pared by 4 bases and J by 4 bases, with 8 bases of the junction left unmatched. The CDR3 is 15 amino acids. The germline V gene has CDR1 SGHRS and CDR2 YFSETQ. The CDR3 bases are TGCGCCAGCAGCACTTCCGGGACAGGGGAATACGAGCAGTACTTC. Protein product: CASSTSGTGEYEQYF.

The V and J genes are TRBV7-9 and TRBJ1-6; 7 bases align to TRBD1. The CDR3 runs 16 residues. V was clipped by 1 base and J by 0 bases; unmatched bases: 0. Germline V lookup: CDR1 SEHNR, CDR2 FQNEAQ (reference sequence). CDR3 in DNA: TGTGCCAGCAGCTTAGGGGACAGCTCCTATAATTCACCCCTCCACTTT. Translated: CASSLGDSSYNSPLHF.

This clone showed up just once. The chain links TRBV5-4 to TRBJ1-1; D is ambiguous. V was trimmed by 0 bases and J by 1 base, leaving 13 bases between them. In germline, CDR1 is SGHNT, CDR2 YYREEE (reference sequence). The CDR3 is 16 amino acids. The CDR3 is CASSLGSGGKNTEAFF. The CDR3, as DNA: TGTGCCAGCAGCTTGGGTTCTGGCGGAAAGAACACTGAAGCTTTCTTT.

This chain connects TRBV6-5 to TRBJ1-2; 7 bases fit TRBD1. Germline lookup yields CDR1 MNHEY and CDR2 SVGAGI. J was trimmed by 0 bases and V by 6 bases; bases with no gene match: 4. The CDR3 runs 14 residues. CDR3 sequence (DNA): TGTGCCAGCAGCCGGGACAGTACTAACTATGGCTACACCTTC. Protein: CASSRDSTNYGYTF.

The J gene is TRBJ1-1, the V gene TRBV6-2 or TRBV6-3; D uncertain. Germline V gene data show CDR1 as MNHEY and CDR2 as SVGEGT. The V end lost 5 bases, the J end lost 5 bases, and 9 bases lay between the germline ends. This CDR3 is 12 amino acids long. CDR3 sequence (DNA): TGTGCCAGCAGTCTGGAGGTTACTGAAGCTTTCTTT. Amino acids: CASSLEVTEAFF.

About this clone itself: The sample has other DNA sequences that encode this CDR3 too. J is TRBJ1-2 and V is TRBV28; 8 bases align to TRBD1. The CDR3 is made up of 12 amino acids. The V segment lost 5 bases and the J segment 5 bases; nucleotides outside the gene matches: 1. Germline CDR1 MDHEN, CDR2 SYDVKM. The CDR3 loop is CASSGTGYGYTF. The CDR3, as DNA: TGTGCCAGCAGTGGGACAGGTTATGGCTACACCTTC.

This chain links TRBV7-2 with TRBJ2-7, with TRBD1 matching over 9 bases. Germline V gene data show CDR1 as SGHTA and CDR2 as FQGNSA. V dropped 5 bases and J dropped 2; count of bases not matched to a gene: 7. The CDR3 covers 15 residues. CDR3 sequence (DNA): TGTGCCAGCAGCCCTGCCGGGACAGGGCCCTACGAGCAGTACTTC. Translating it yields CASSPAGTGPYEQYF.

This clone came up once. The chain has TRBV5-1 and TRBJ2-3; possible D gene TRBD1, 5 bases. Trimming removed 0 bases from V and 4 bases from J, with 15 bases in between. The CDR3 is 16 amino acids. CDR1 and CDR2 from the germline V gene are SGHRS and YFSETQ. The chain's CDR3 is CASSLDSAGKADTQYF. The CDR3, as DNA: TGCGCCAGCAGCTTGGATTCGGCAGGGAAGGCAGATACGCAGTATTTT.